Described below is a single TCR beta chain sequence and its context. The entry originates in a study of blood T cell repertoires in COVID-19. Profiled with immunoSEQ multiplex PCR; TCRdb holds only in-frame clones, not every one. The sample includes 160,000 or so clones, 75% to 85% of them seen just once. Sequences were obtained from peripheral blood. This TCR derives from a human donor in a cohort sampled during active COVID-19.

CDR3 sequence reads: CATPNTGRHNSPLHF. The CDR3 DNA reads as TGTGCCACCCCAAATACAGGACGACATAATTCACCCCTCCACTTT. The V and J genes are TRBV21-1 and TRBJ1-6; the table names TRBD1, a call not compared with the DNA. TRBV21-1 is a recognized pseudogene. This CDR3 has 15 amino acids.